Listed here are 10 T cell receptor beta chains from one sample, sequenced in a study of cytomegalovirus exposure and HLA in healthy donors. The protocol was immunoSEQ multiplex PCR, while the TCRdb copy is restricted to in-frame clones and leaves out a portion. The data hold under 300,000 clones, with 90% observed a single time. Sequencing was performed on PBMCs. These receptors came from a woman aged 18-29 years in good health and CMV-seronegative.

The chain joins TRBV5-6 to TRBJ2-2; D gene unclear. This CDR3 spans 12 amino acids. V lost 4 bases to trimming and J lost 6 bases, with 7 bases between them. Germline V gene sequence: CDR1 SGHDT, CDR2 YYEEEE. CDR3 residues: CASSLGAGELFF. The CDR3 DNA reads TGTGCCAGCAGCCTCGGAGCCGGGGAGCTGTTTTTT.

The J gene is TRBJ2-5, the V gene TRBV4-1, with 7 bases fitting TRBD1. Germline CDR1 MGHRA, CDR2 YSYEKL. Losses at the gene ends were 3 bases for V and 1 base for J; bases not matched to a gene: 2. The CDR3 is 14 residues long. This chain's CDR3 is CASSHPGGQETQYF. DNA of the CDR3: TGCGCCAGCAGCCACCCAGGGGGCCAAGAGACCCAGTACTTC.

J is TRBJ1-1 and V is TRBV6-5; TRBD1 matches at 10 bases. Germline values: CDR1 MNHEY, CDR2 SVGAGI. CDR3 length: 13 amino acids. J gave up 3 bases and V 5 bases, and 0 bases lay outside the gene matches. The DNA for the CDR3 is TGTGCCAGCAGTGGGACAGGGGACACTGAAGCTTTCTTT. This codes for CASSGTGDTEAFF.

The rearrangement links TRBV5-1 to TRBJ2-2; D might be TRBD2 (5 bases). This CDR3 contains 13 residues. The germline V and J ends were trimmed by 1 base and 5 bases, with 6 bases remaining between them. Per germline, CDR1 SGHRS and CDR2 YFSETQ. The DNA for the CDR3 is TGCGCCAGCAGCTTGAGGACTACCGGGGAGCTGTTTTTT. This translates into CASSLRTTGELFF.

The V call is TRBV12-2, the J call TRBJ2-7; the tabulated D call, TRBD1, remains unverified against the DNA. TRBV12-2 is a pseudogene. There are 19 residues in the CDR3. Here the CDR3 reads CASRLALGKDRGRSYEQYV. In DNA form, the CDR3 reads TGTGCAAGTCGCTTAGCGCTCGGGAAGGACAGGGGCCGTTCCTACGAGCAGTACGTC.

This clone was found once. V and J are TRBV5-1 and TRBJ1-4, with D possibly TRBD1 on 6 matching bases. The ends were cut back, 4 bases at V and 7 bases at J, with 20 bases in the middle. The V gene's germline CDR1 is SGHRS and CDR2 YFSETQ. There are 16 residues in the CDR3. The CDR3 nucleotides are TGCGCCAGCAGCCCTCGCCCAGGGGTGAAGGGTGAAAAACTGTTTTTT. It is translated as CASSPRPGVKGEKLFF.

The chain joins TRBV9 to TRBJ2-7, with 11 bases identical to TRBD2. The CDR3 is 15 amino acids. After removal of 4 bases from V and 4 bases from J, the junction contained 7 bases not matched to a gene. Germline CDR1 and CDR2: SGDLS and YYNGEE. The CDR3 DNA reads as TGTGCCAGCAGCCCCCGGCTAGCGGGAGGTTACGAGCAGTACTTC. Residues: CASSPRLAGGYEQYF.

The rearrangement joins TRBV4-1 to TRBJ2-7; D remains ambiguous. The CDR3 spans 13 residues. The V gene's germline CDR1 is MGHRA and CDR2 YSYEKL. With 4 bases removed from V and 5 bases from J, the gap between germline ends came to 12 bases. This chain's CDR3 is CASSRSSLDEQYF. In nucleotides, the CDR3 is TGCGCCAGCAGCCGGTCCTCCTTAGACGAGCAGTACTTC.

The rearrangement joins TRBV29-1 to TRBJ2-1; TRBD1 matches at 7 bases. The germline CDR1 and CDR2 sequences are SQVTM and ANQGSEA. The CDR3 is 13 residues long. The J segment lost 3 bases and the V segment lost 5 bases, leaving 4 bases of the junction unmatched. The CDR3 here is CSVPGTDYNEQFF. The CDR3 DNA reads TGCAGCGTTCCCGGGACAGACTACAATGAGCAGTTCTTC.

The rearrangement uses TRBV28 and TRBJ2-7, with D tentatively TRBD2 (7 bases). Germline loops: CDR1 MDHEN, CDR2 SYDVKM. Deletions cut 3 bases from V and 4 bases from J, with 10 bases between. This CDR3 is 13 amino acids long. The CDR3 region is CASSLGGRYEQYV. The CDR3 region has the DNA TGTGCCAGCAGTTTGGGGGGGCGTTACGAGCAGTACGTC.